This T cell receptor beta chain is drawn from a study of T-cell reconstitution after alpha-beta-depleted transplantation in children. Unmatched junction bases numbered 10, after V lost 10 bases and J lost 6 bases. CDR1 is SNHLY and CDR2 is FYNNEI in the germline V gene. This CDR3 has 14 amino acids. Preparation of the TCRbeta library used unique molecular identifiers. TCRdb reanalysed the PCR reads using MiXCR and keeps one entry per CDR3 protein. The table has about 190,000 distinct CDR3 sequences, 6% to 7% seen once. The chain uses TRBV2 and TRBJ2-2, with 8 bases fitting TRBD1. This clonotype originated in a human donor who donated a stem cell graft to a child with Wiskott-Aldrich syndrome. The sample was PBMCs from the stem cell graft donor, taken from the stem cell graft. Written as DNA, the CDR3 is TGTGCCACGCGCTTGTCAGGGGGCCCCGGGGAGCTGTTTTTT. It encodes CATRLSGGPGELFF.